A single sample gave rise to the 19 T cell receptor beta chains below, sequenced in a study of long-term antiretroviral therapy in people with HIV. At the survey level, the v3.0 immunoSEQ assay was run. The data were produced by immunoSEQ multiplex PCR, yet TCRdb's version contains in-frame clones alone and is incomplete. Among about 21,000 clones listed, around 84% were seen once. Sequencing used unsorted PBMCs, obtained 1.3 years after starting antiretroviral therapy. The receptors come from a man aged 55 to 70 with HIV.

This chain links TRBV4-2 with TRBJ2-1, with D possibly being TRBD2 (5 bases). The germline CDR1 and CDR2 sequences are LGHNA and YNFKEQ. V lost 0 bases and J 6 bases, leaving 12 bases between the germline ends. This CDR3 has 15 residues. CDR3 coding DNA: TGTGCCAGCAGCCAAGATCCACTAGAGCCCAATGAGCAGTTCTTC. Translating it yields CASSQDPLEPNEQFF.

V usage is TRBV5-1 and J usage is TRBJ1-1, with D maybe TRBD1 (5 bases). Germline CDR1 and CDR2: SGHRS and YFSETQ. Trimming left V 0 bases short and J 1 base short, with 10 bases between. CDR3 length equals 15 residues. The CDR3 DNA sequence: TGCGCCAGCAGCTTGGGAGTGGGGCCGAACACTGAAGCTTTCTTT. This codes for CASSLGVGPNTEAFF.

This sequence joins TRBV7-9 and TRBJ2-7; 7 nucleotides agree with TRBD1. V gave up 1 base and J gave up 3 bases; unmatched junction bases: 3. The CDR3 loop spans 14 amino acids. The germline CDR1 and CDR2 sequences are SEHNR and FQNEAQ (reference sequence). This chain's CDR3 is CASSLVGGGYEQYF. CDR3 DNA: TGTGCCAGCAGCTTAGTAGGGGGCGGCTACGAGCAGTACTTC.

The chain joins TRBV10-2 to TRBJ2-7; D uncertain. CDR1 and CDR2 (germline): WSHSY, SAAADI. V dropped 6 bases and J dropped 2 bases, with 8 bases sitting between them. CDR3 length equals 12 residues. CDR3 nucleotides: TGCGCCAGCAGGTGGGGAACCTACGAGCAGTACTTC. This sequence encodes CASRWGTYEQYF.

The chain has TRBV6-6 and TRBJ1-1; no clear D. Between the trimmed V and J ends, which lost 0 bases and 2 bases, there was a span of 7 bases. Germline assignment: CDR1 MNHNY and CDR2 SVGAGI (reference sequence). The CDR3 has 14 residues. CDR3 sequence reads: CASSYSPVNTEAFF. Written as DNA, the CDR3 is TGTGCCAGCAGTTACTCCCCCGTAAACACTGAAGCTTTCTTT.

This chain connects TRBV7-8 to TRBJ1-6, with 10 positions matching TRBD1. CDR1 is SGHVS, CDR2 FQNEAQ, per germline. Trimming took 4 bases from V and 7 from J; bases not matched to a gene: 7. This CDR3 comprises 16 residues. The CDR3 is CASSSRDRGSNSPLHF. In DNA, the CDR3 is TGTGCCAGCAGCTCCCGGGACAGGGGATCGAATTCACCCCTCCACTTT.

The V and J genes are TRBV11-2 and TRBJ1-2; 7 nucleotides agree with TRBD1. The CDR3 sequence is 14 residues long. The junction had 7 bases not matched to a gene; V was cut back by 5 bases and J by 4 bases. CDR1 and CDR2 from the germline V gene are SGHAT and FQNNGV. CDR3 nucleotides: TGTGCCAGCAGCCCACGCCGGGACAGCTATGGCTACACCTTC. The encoded protein is CASSPRRDSYGYTF. Complete variable domain (other parts from reference TRBV11-2 and TRBJ1-2): EAGVAQSPRYKIIEKRQSVAFWCNPISGHATLYWYQQILGQGPKLLIQFQNNGVVDDSQLPKDRFSAERLKGVDSTLKIQPAKLEDSAVYLCASSPRRDSYGYTFGSGTRLTVV.

This rearrangement joins TRBV29-1 to TRBJ2-3, with D possibly being TRBD1 or TRBD2 (6 bases each). This CDR3 comprises 14 residues. The V end was cut by 3 bases, the J end by 0 bases, with 10 bases between. Looked up from germline, CDR1 is SQVTM and CDR2 is ANQGSEA. CDR3 nucleotides: TGCAGCGTTGATAGGGGGGTTAGCACAGATACGCAGTATTTT. Protein: CSVDRGVSTDTQYF.

There are a few counts of this clone. The chain couples TRBV12-5 to TRBJ2-2; TRBD1 is a possible D gene (5 bases). This CDR3 comprises 15 residues. The V and J ends lost 2 bases and 1 base respectively, with 8 bases between them. The germline V gene has CDR1 LGHNT and CDR2 FRNRAP. This CDR3 reads CASGLNRWNTGELFF. In DNA, the CDR3 is TGTGCTAGTGGTTTGAACAGGTGGAACACCGGGGAGCTGTTTTTT.

The J gene is TRBJ1-3, the V gene TRBV18, with D possibly matching TRBD1 (5 bases). The germline CDR1 and CDR2 sequences are KGHSH and LQKENI. This CDR3 region has 15 residues. V was pared by 2 bases and J by 8 bases, with 16 bases between. The CDR3 sequence: CASSPGGGRMDTIYF. DNA for the CDR3: TGTGCCAGCTCACCAGGCGGGGGAAGGATGGACACCATATATTTT.

This clone was recorded only once. The V gene is TRBV5-6, the J gene TRBJ2-7; 12 nucleotides match TRBD2. The CDR3 runs to 16 residues. With V trimmed by 4 bases and J by 5 bases, 10 bases remained unmatched. Germline V gene lookup returns CDR1 SGHDT and CDR2 YYEEEE. In DNA, the CDR3 is TGTGCCAGCAGCGAATCACTAGCGGGAGGACTTGACGAGCAGTACTTC. Residues: CASSESLAGGLDEQYF. The variable domain in full, with the rest retrieved from reference TRBV5-6 and TRBJ2-7, is DAGVTQSPTHLIKTRGQQVTLRCSPKSGHDTVSWYQQALGQGPQFIFQYYEEEERQRGNFPDRFSGHQFPNYSSELNVNALLLGDSALYLCASSESLAGGLDEQYFGPGTRLTVT.

The chain has TRBV7-9 and TRBJ1-2; D gene unclear. Germline V CDR1 and CDR2: SEHNR, FQNEAQ (reference sequence). The CDR3 length is 13 residues. Trimming took 1 base from V and 3 from J, leaving 6 bases between them. The CDR3 sequence: CASSLDRDYGYTF. In nucleotides, the CDR3 is TGTGCCAGCAGCTTAGACAGAGACTATGGCTACACCTTC. The variable domain in full, completed from reference TRBV7-9 and TRBJ1-2, reads DTGVSQNPRHKITKRGQNVTFRCDPISEHNRLYWYRQTLGQGPEFLTYFQNEAQLEKSRLLSDRFSAERPKGSFSTLEIQRTEQGDSAMYLCASSLDRDYGYTFGSGTRLTVV.

CDR3 amino acids: CASSEIGATNTGELFF. The CDR3, as DNA: TGTGCCAGCAGTGAAATTGGTGCGACGAACACCGGGGAGCTGTTTTTT. J is TRBJ2-2 and V is TRBV2; D is uncertain. Germline CDR1 SNHLY, CDR2 FYNNEI. Trimming removed 2 bases from V and 0 bases from J, with 10 bases in between. This CDR3 has 16 amino acids.

The J gene is TRBJ1-2, the V gene TRBV5-4; 11 bases are shared with TRBD1. V was pared by 3 bases and J by 8 bases, with 9 bases of the junction left unmatched. The CDR3 extends over 15 amino acids. The germline CDR1 and CDR2 sequences are SGHNT and YYREEE (reference sequence). The chain's CDR3 is CASSSGQGAPRGYTF. The CDR3 DNA reads as TGTGCCAGCAGCTCCGGACAGGGGGCGCCTCGGGGCTACACCTTC.

The rearrangement joins TRBV5-1 to TRBJ2-7; D remains ambiguous. The V and J ends lost 0 bases and 2 bases respectively, with 6 bases between them. Germline CDR1 and CDR2: SGHRS and YFSETQ. The CDR3 covers 13 residues. CDR3 DNA sequence: TGCGCCAGCAGCTTGGAGCTTGCCTACGAGCAGTACTTC. Its protein product is CASSLELAYEQYF. The variable domain in full, with the rest retrieved from reference TRBV5-1 and TRBJ2-7, is KAGVTQTPRYLIKTRGQQVTLSCSPISGHRSVSWYQQTPGQGLQFLFEYFSETQRNKGNFPGRFSGRQFSNSRSEMNVSTLELGDSALYLCASSLELAYEQYFGPGTRLTVT.

This chain links TRBV7-2 with TRBJ1-6; D might be TRBD1 (5 bases). The ends were cut back, 4 bases at V and 9 bases at J, with 16 bases in the middle. This CDR3 contains 15 residues. Germline values: CDR1 SGHTA, CDR2 FQGNSA. The CDR3 is CASSSRGRVGSPLHF. CDR3 nucleotides: TGTGCCAGCAGCTCCCGGGGCAGGGTAGGTTCACCCCTCCACTTT.

This chain uses TRBV18 with TRBJ1-2; D call uncertain. CDR3 size: 14 residues. CDR1 KGHSH and CDR2 LQKENI come from the germline V gene. V dropped 4 bases and J dropped 1 base, with 10 bases sitting between them. This CDR3 is CASSQLGVNYGYTF. CDR3 nucleotides: TGTGCCAGCTCACAGCTTGGGGTTAACTATGGCTACACCTTC.

The chain uses TRBV11-3 and TRBJ1-6, with D tentatively TRBD1 (6 bases). Germline CDR1 is SGHNT and CDR2 is YENEEA. The CDR3 is made up of 13 amino acids. Trimming stripped 5 bases from V and 8 bases from J, with 10 bases between. In nucleotides, the CDR3 is TGTGCCAGCAGCGTAAACAGGGATTCACCCCTCCACTTT. It is translated as CASSVNRDSPLHF.

The gene calls are TRBV9 and TRBJ2-1, with D hard to call. The CDR3 contains 14 residues. Germline CDR1 and CDR2: SGDLS and YYNGEE. V lost 4 bases, J lost 7 bases, and 15 bases lay in between. The DNA of the CDR3 is TGTGCCAGCAGCCCAGCCGGGCCCAGAAATGAGCAGTTCTTC. Translating it yields CASSPAGPRNEQFF.